These 9 T cell receptor beta chains came from one sample sequenced in a study of OX40 agonist ivuxolimab in advanced cancers. Some clones are missing from TCRdb's copy, which holds only in-frame ones; the method was immunoSEQ multiplex PCR. The sample lists 26,000 or so clones; about 90% were seen once. This material consisted of CD4+ or CD8+ T cells sorted from blood, taken in a trial of the OX40 agonist ivuxolimab. The receptors stem from an adult with an advanced solid tumor such as melanoma, head and neck, liver or kidney cancer.

The CDR3 sequence: CASSSMNTEAFF. CDR3 sequence (DNA): TGTGCCAGCAGCTCCATGAACACTGAAGCTTTCTTT. The chain uses TRBV11-2 and TRBJ1-1; D is undetermined. Germline CDR1 reads SGHAT; CDR2 reads FQNNGV. Trimming took 4 bases from V and 0 from J, leaving 3 bases between them. The CDR3 is 12 amino acids. The full variable domain, in which reference TRBV11-2 and TRBJ1-1 provide the parts outside the CDR3, is EAGVAQSPRYKIIEKRQSVAFWCNPISGHATLYWYQQILGQGPKLLIQFQNNGVVDDSQLPKDRFSAERLKGVDSTLKIQPAKLEDSAVYLCASSSMNTEAFFGQGTRLTVV.

This chain connects TRBV5-6 to TRBJ1-1; the D is unclear. Trimming shortened V by 2 bases and J by 4 bases, and 9 bases separated the two germline ends. The CDR3 runs to 13 residues. From germline, CDR1 is SGHDT and CDR2 YYEEEE. The CDR3 nucleotides read TGTGCCAGCAGCTTTATCACCCCCACTGAAGCTTTCTTT. Translation gives CASSFITPTEAFF.

V gene TRBV4-1 combines with J gene TRBJ2-1, with TRBD1 matching over 7 bases. Looked up from germline, CDR1 is MGHRA and CDR2 is YSYEKL. CDR3 size: 13 residues. V was clipped by 4 bases and J by 3 bases; unmatched bases: 0. The CDR3 sequence: CASSRDSYNEQFF. The DNA of the CDR3 is TGCGCCAGCAGCCGGGACAGCTACAATGAGCAGTTCTTC.

The chain joins TRBV7-9 to TRBJ1-2; 7 bases match TRBD1. The CDR3 extends over 17 amino acids. Germline assignment: CDR1 SEHNR and CDR2 FQNEAQ (reference sequence). V shed 2 bases, J shed 8 bases, and the junction held 17 bases outside the gene matches. CDR3 bases: TGTGCCAGCAGCTTACCCCGACAGACAGGGCCGGAATACGGCTACACCTTC. Encoded protein: CASSLPRQTGPEYGYTF.

The gene calls are TRBV6-5 and TRBJ1-1, with D unresolved. The length of the CDR3 is 13 residues. The germline V gene has CDR1 MNHEY and CDR2 SVGAGI. V lost 7 bases, J lost 1 base, and 10 bases lay in between. As DNA, the CDR3 is TGTGCCAGCAAGGAGGTGACGAACACTGAAGCTTTCTTT. It codes for CASKEVTNTEAFF.

The gene calls are TRBV7-8 and TRBJ2-7; D is unclear. The CDR3 has 13 residues. Germline loops: CDR1 SGHVS, CDR2 FQNEAQ. Trimming cost V 3 bases and J 2 bases, with 8 bases left between them. The chain's CDR3 is CASSFNFAYEQYF. CDR3 coding DNA: TGTGCCAGCAGCTTCAACTTTGCCTACGAGCAGTACTTC.

The rearrangement uses TRBV19 and TRBJ2-7, with 10 positions matching TRBD2. Germline assignment: CDR1 LNHDA and CDR2 SQIVND (reference sequence). Trimming cost V 6 bases and J 6 bases; bases outside gene matches: 8. This CDR3 comprises 14 residues. In DNA, the CDR3 is TGTGCCAGTAGCTCTCCAGCGGGAGGGCCCGAGCAGTACTTC. As protein: CASSSPAGGPEQYF. The whole variable domain, filled in from reference TRBV19 and TRBJ2-7, reads DGGITQSPKYLFRKEGQNVTLSCEQNLNHDAMYWYRQDPGQGLRLIYYSQIVNDFQKGDIAEGYSVSREKKESFPLTVTSAQKNPTAFYLCASSSPAGGPEQYFGPGTRLTVT.

This clone has a single count. The rearrangement uses TRBV5-1 and TRBJ2-3, with 9 bases fitting TRBD2. J gave up 1 base and V 0 bases, and 6 bases lay outside the gene matches. The germline V gene has CDR1 SGHRS and CDR2 YFSETQ. The CDR3 extends over 17 amino acids. The CDR3 region is CASSLEAGGPGTDTQYF. The CDR3 coding sequence is TGCGCCAGCAGCTTGGAGGCGGGGGGGCCGGGCACAGATACGCAGTATTTT.

The rearrangement joins TRBV6-5 to TRBJ2-2; D is ambiguous. The CDR3 extends over 13 amino acids. V lost 4 bases and J lost 4, with 7 bases in between. Germline CDR1 and CDR2: MNHEY and SVGAGI. The CDR3 sequence is CASSLVSTGELFF. DNA for the CDR3: TGTGCCAGCAGTTTAGTAAGCACCGGGGAGCTGTTTTTT.